The present T cell receptor beta chain was sequenced within a study of T cell changes during pregnancy in multiple sclerosis. The repertoire was sequenced with immunoSEQ multiplex PCR; TCRdb's copy has only in-frame clones and lacks some. The sample lists 45,000 to 55,000 clones, around 94% seen once, with 5.5% in the top ten. This CDR3 comprises 14 residues. Germline CDR1 reads SEHNR; CDR2 reads FQNEAQ (reference sequence). V shed 4 bases and J shed 3 bases, with 12 bases lying between them. The sequencing here drew on CD8+ T cells from peripheral blood mononuclear cells, taken before pregnancy. This chain joins TRBV7-9 and TRBJ1-2; D is uncertain. The TCR was taken from a female donor with multiple sclerosis, enrolled in a pregnancy study. CDR3 in amino acids: CASSSSDSYYGYTF. CDR3 in DNA: TGTGCCAGCAGCTCTTCAGACTCATACTATGGCTACACCTTC.